Each of the 28 T cell receptor beta chains below was sequenced from the same sample in a study of CD8 T cells in Susac syndrome. RNA amounts of roughly 0.5 to 1 ug underwent reverse transcription with random hexamers. From the immunoSEQ multiplex PCR reads, TCRdb called clonotypes with MiXCR, one entry per CDR3 protein. The sample lists over 100,000 distinct CDR3 sequences, less than 97% occurring once. The sequenced sample was CD4+ T cells from PBMCs. The receptors here all came from a human donor in good health.

In DNA, the CDR3 is TGTGCCAGCAGCTTAGATGGGGGAGGCTCTAATGAAAAACTGTTTTTT. Its protein product is CASSLDGGGSNEKLFF. This sequence joins TRBV7-6 and TRBJ1-4, with a tentative D call TRBD1 (5 bases). The CDR3 has 16 amino acids. The V end lost 1 base, the J end lost 3 bases, and 12 bases lay between the germline ends. CDR1 and CDR2 from the germline V gene are SGHVS and FNYEAQ.

V is TRBV15 and J is TRBJ2-1; D is ambiguous. Trimming took 0 bases from V and 7 from J, leaving 1 base between them. Germline CDR1 LNHNV, CDR2 YYDKDF (reference sequence). The CDR3 spans 11 residues. Here the CDR3 DNA reads TGTGCCACCAGCAGAGATAATGAGCAGTTCTTC. Translated: CATSRDNEQFF. The variable domain in full, with the rest retrieved from reference TRBV15 and TRBJ2-1, is DAMVIQNPRYQVTQFGKPVTLSCSQTLNHNVMYWYQQKSSQAPKLLFHYYDKDFNNEADTPDNFQSRRPNTSFCFLDIRSPGLGDTAMYLCATSRDNEQFFGPGTRLTVL.

V usage is TRBV7-9 and J usage is TRBJ2-7, with 9 bases fitting TRBD1. V trimming: 6 bases; J trimming: 2 bases; junction bases outside the gene matches: 5. This CDR3 has 14 amino acids. Germline lookup yields CDR1 SEHNR and CDR2 FQNEAQ (reference sequence). CDR3 coding DNA: TGTGCCAGCAGTCGGGGGGACAGGGCCTACGAGCAGTACTTC. It encodes CASSRGDRAYEQYF.

This chain joins TRBV19 and TRBJ2-7; 7 nucleotides match TRBD1. This CDR3 is 15 amino acids long. The germline V gene has CDR1 LNHDA and CDR2 SQIVND (reference sequence). V shed 1 base, J shed 3 bases, and the junction held 6 bases outside the gene matches. Written as DNA, the CDR3 is TGTGCCAGTAGTATAGGGGGGACAGCAGGCTACGAGCAGTACTTC. It encodes CASSIGGTAGYEQYF.

The rearrangement joins TRBV4-1 to TRBJ2-5; TRBD1 is a possible D gene (6 bases). CDR3 length: 16 residues. Trimming left V 0 bases short and J 5 bases short, with 16 bases between. Germline V gene data show CDR1 as MGHRA and CDR2 as YSYEKL. This CDR3 reads CASSQDPINRVETQYF. For the CDR3, the DNA is TGCGCCAGCAGCCAAGATCCCATTAACAGGGTGGAGACCCAGTACTTC.

The V call is TRBV20-1, the J call TRBJ2-4; 8 bases are shared with TRBD2. J gave up 6 bases and V 0 bases, and 10 bases lay outside the gene matches. The length of the CDR3 is 16 residues. CDR1 and CDR2 (germline): DFQATT, SNEGSKA (reference sequence). The CDR3 reads CSARDIGIAGRNIQYF. CDR3 bases: TGCAGTGCTAGAGATATAGGGATAGCGGGGCGAAACATTCAGTACTTC.

The chain has TRBV29-1 and TRBJ2-5, with D possibly being TRBD2 (5 bases). Trimming took 2 bases from V and 4 from J, leaving 11 bases between them. The germline CDR1 and CDR2 sequences are SQVTM and ANQGSEA. The CDR3 is 13 residues long. The CDR3 sequence is CSVERGSGETQYF. The CDR3 DNA sequence: TGCAGCGTTGAACGCGGGTCCGGAGAGACCCAGTACTTC.

This rearrangement joins TRBV4-1 to TRBJ2-4; D not resolved. The CDR3 covers 14 residues. Germline-derived CDR1 and CDR2 are MGHRA and YSYEKL. V was cut by 0 bases and J by 16 bases, with 19 bases left in between. DNA of the CDR3: TGCGCCAGCAGCCAAGATCCGAACGCTTTTGGTTCCTACTTC. Protein product: CASSQDPNAFGSYF.

This sequence joins TRBV29-1 and TRBJ1-1, with a weak D call TRBD1 (6 bases). There are 15 residues in the CDR3. Trimming removed 4 bases from V and 0 bases from J, with 15 bases in between. Germline loops: CDR1 SQVTM, CDR2 ANQGSEA. Here the CDR3 DNA reads TGCAGCGTTGGATTACGACAGGATTTGAACACTGAAGCTTTCTTT. Its protein is CSVGLRQDLNTEAFF. The full variable domain, rest sourced from reference TRBV29-1 and TRBJ1-1, is SAVISQKPSRDICQRGTSLTIQCQVDSQVTMMFWYRQQPGQSLTLIATANQGSEATYESGFVIDKFPISRPNLTFSTLTVSNMSPEDSSIYLCSVGLRQDLNTEAFFGQGTRLTVV.

The chain uses TRBV7-8 and TRBJ2-2, with TRBD1 as a possible D gene (5 bases). CDR3 length: 16 residues. Trimming cost V 2 bases and J 6 bases, with 16 bases left between them. The germline gives CDR1 SGHVS, CDR2 FQNEAQ. This CDR3 reads CASSLKYAGLAGELFF. The DNA of the CDR3 is TGTGCCAGCAGCTTAAAGTATGCAGGGTTGGCCGGGGAGCTGTTTTTT.

The rearrangement uses TRBV30 and TRBJ2-5; 8 bases map to TRBD2. This CDR3 comprises 12 residues. J gave up 5 bases and V 4 bases, and 3 bases lay outside the gene matches. Germline lookup yields CDR1 GTSNPN and CDR2 SVGIG (reference sequence). The CDR3 here is CAWKGGGETQYF. The CDR3 nucleotides read TGTGCCTGGAAGGGCGGGGGGGAGACCCAGTACTTC. The variable domain in full, completed from reference TRBV30 and TRBJ2-5, reads SQTIHQWPATLVQPVGSPLSLECTVEGTSNPNLYWYRQAAGRGLQLLFYSVGIGQISSEVPQNLSASRPQDRQFILSSKKLLLSDSGFYLCAWKGGGETQYFGPGTRLLVL.

The chain joins TRBV12-3 or TRBV12-4 to TRBJ1-2; no clear D gene. V gave up 8 bases and J gave up 2 bases, with 6 bases separating them. This CDR3 contains 11 residues. In DNA, the CDR3 is TGTGCCAGCGGGCAGAACTATGGCTACACCTTC. Protein sequence: CASGQNYGYTF.

This rearrangement joins TRBV2 to TRBJ2-7; TRBD2 agrees at 7 bases. With 7 bases clipped from V and 2 bases from J, the junction kept 2 bases outside the gene matches. This CDR3 comprises 12 residues. Germline V gene sequence: CDR1 SNHLY, CDR2 FYNNEI. The CDR3 nucleotides are TGTGCCAGCACGGCGGGGGCCTACGAGCAGTACTTC. It translates to CASTAGAYEQYF.

The genes are TRBV28 and TRBJ2-7, with TRBD1 as a possible D gene (6 bases). V shed 2 bases and J shed 3 bases, with 20 bases lying between them. CDR3 length: 17 residues. Germline V gene sequence: CDR1 MDHEN, CDR2 SYDVKM. The CDR3 DNA sequence: TGTGCCAGCAGTTTACCCCCCTACAGGGTATCGAACTACGAGCAGTACTTC. Amino acids: CASSLPPYRVSNYEQYF.

This clonotype was picked up a small number of times. This chain uses TRBV9 with TRBJ2-2, with 9 bases fitting TRBD1. The CDR3 has 14 amino acids. Germline values: CDR1 SGDLS, CDR2 YYNGEE. V was clipped by 3 bases and J by 5 bases; unmatched bases: 2. For the CDR3, the DNA is TGTGCCAGCAGCGGGGACAGGGCAACCGGGGAGCTGTTTTTT. It yields the protein CASSGDRATGELFF.

The rearrangement links TRBV6-2 or TRBV6-3 to TRBJ2-7; 10 nucleotides line up with TRBD2. J lost 3 bases, V lost 6 bases, and 8 bases had no gene match. This CDR3 contains 15 residues. The germline CDR1 and CDR2 sequences are MNHEY and SVGEGT. This CDR3 reads CASSPQEREGYEQYF. The DNA for the CDR3 is TGTGCCAGCAGCCCCCAGGAGCGGGAGGGCTACGAGCAGTACTTC.

The chain couples TRBV7-9 to TRBJ2-7; TRBD1 matches 10 bases. Germline CDR1 and CDR2: SEHNR and FQNEAQ (reference sequence). The CDR3 has 16 residues. Unmatched junction bases numbered 8, after V lost 5 bases and J lost 1 base. CDR3 sequence (DNA): TGTGCCAGCAGCGCCATTCCGGGACAGGGGTCCTACGAGCAGTACTTC. It is translated as CASSAIPGQGSYEQYF. Full variable domain (rest looked up from reference TRBV7-9 and TRBJ2-7): DTGVSQNPRHKITKRGQNVTFRCDPISEHNRLYWYRQTLGQGPEFLTYFQNEAQLEKSRLLSDRFSAERPKGSFSTLEIQRTEQGDSAMYLCASSAIPGQGSYEQYFGPGTRLTVT.

The CDR3 loop is CASRRLETQYF. The CDR3 DNA sequence: TGTGCCAGCAGACGTCTCGAGACCCAGTACTTC. This chain uses TRBV3-1 with TRBJ2-5; D not resolved. CDR1 and CDR2 from the germline V gene are LGHDT and YNNKEL (reference sequence). The CDR3 covers 11 residues. Trimming left V 6 bases short and J 5 bases short, with 7 bases between.

The DNA of the CDR3 is TGTGCCAGCAGGCTGAACACCGGGGAGCTGTTTTTT. Translation: CASRLNTGELFF. The V call is TRBV2, the J call TRBJ2-2; D not certain. Trimming shortened V by 6 bases and J by 1 base, and 3 bases separated the two germline ends. This CDR3 is 12 amino acids long. Germline values: CDR1 SNHLY, CDR2 FYNNEI.

This sequence joins TRBV6-4 and TRBJ2-5; D gene uncertain. Germline V gene lookup returns CDR1 MRHNA and CDR2 SNTAGT. The CDR3 covers 12 residues. Trimming stripped 2 bases from V and 3 bases from J, with 4 bases between. The chain's CDR3 is CASSDREETQYF. The DNA of the CDR3 is TGTGCCAGCAGTGACAGGGAAGAGACCCAGTACTTC.

The J gene is TRBJ1-4, the V gene TRBV3-1; D remains ambiguous. The CDR3 runs to 14 residues. V lost 4 bases, J lost 0 bases, and 6 bases lay in between. The germline gives CDR1 LGHDT, CDR2 YNNKEL (reference sequence). CDR3 bases: TGTGCCAGCAGCCCGCAACCAACTAATGAAAAACTGTTTTTT. Its protein product is CASSPQPTNEKLFF.

This rearrangement joins TRBV29-1 to TRBJ2-5; TRBD1 is a possible D gene (5 bases). The CDR3 has 14 residues. Trimming cost V 3 bases and J 5 bases, with 16 bases left between them. The germline V gene has CDR1 SQVTM and CDR2 ANQGSEA. CDR3 residues: CSVDGRQGFETQYF. The DNA of the CDR3 is TGCAGCGTTGATGGTCGTCAGGGTTTTGAGACCCAGTACTTC.

The chain couples TRBV2 to TRBJ2-6; D is uncertain. The CDR3 totals 14 residues. From germline, CDR1 is SNHLY and CDR2 FYNNEI. Trimming took 7 bases from V and 4 from J, leaving 11 bases between them. For the CDR3, the DNA is TGTGCCAGCAAAGGAACGAGGGGGGCCAACGTCCTGACTTTC. It translates to CASKGTRGANVLTF.

This clonotype was detected a few times. The rearrangement links TRBV6-1 to TRBJ2-7, with TRBD1 identical over 8 bases. The CDR3 is 14 amino acids. Unmatched junction bases numbered 5, after V lost 7 bases and J lost 0 bases. The germline V gene encodes CDR1 MNHNS and CDR2 SASEGT. CDR3 bases: TGTGCCAGCAACTCCGGGACAGGCTCCTACGAGCAGTACTTC. Translating it yields CASNSGTGSYEQYF.

This rearrangement joins TRBV5-4 to TRBJ2-7, with 13 bases lining up with TRBD2. The CDR3 spans 15 residues. J gave up 6 bases and V 3 bases, and 6 bases lay outside the gene matches. From germline, CDR1 is SGHNT and CDR2 YYREEE (reference sequence). The CDR3 loop reads CASSSGLAGAREQYF. As DNA, the CDR3 is TGTGCCAGCAGCTCCGGACTAGCGGGAGCTCGCGAGCAGTACTTC.

This chain links TRBV19 with TRBJ2-2, with D perhaps matching TRBD1 or TRBD2 (5 bases each). CDR1 is LNHDA and CDR2 is SQIVND in the germline V gene (reference sequence). The V gene lost 6 bases and the J gene lost 7 bases, with 15 bases spanning the gap. There are 14 residues in the CDR3. This CDR3 reads CASRGAGRGGELFF. DNA of the CDR3: TGTGCCAGTAGAGGGGCGGGTCGAGGCGGGGAGCTGTTTTTT.

V gene TRBV28 combines with J gene TRBJ2-5; 8 bases fit TRBD1. The germline CDR1 and CDR2 sequences are MDHEN and SYDVKM. The CDR3 extends over 15 amino acids. The ends lost 4 bases at V and 1 base at J; junction bases unmatched: 5. CDR3 amino acids: CASSSGTGLQETQYF. The CDR3 region has the DNA TGTGCCAGCAGTTCCGGGACAGGCCTCCAAGAGACCCAGTACTTC.

The CDR3 region has the DNA TGCAGTGCTGCCCAACAGGGCTTGGTGGGCAATCAGCCCCAGCATTTT. This translates into CSAAQQGLVGNQPQHF. This sequence joins TRBV20-1 and TRBJ1-5; D is perhaps TRBD1 (6 bases). Trimming pared 5 bases from V and 2 bases from J, leaving 19 bases between. The CDR3 spans 16 residues. Germline CDR1 DFQATT, CDR2 SNEGSKA (reference sequence).